This T cell receptor (beta chain) was recorded in a study of control samples from healthy donors and cancer patients (dated by TCRdb to about 2020). Libraries came from the immunoSEQ multiplex PCR assay. TCRdb holds this immuneACCESS table with in-frame rearrangements only. Some clones are missing; in checked studies, unresolved V genes explain under half, and the rest has no known cause. The sample data list around 51,000 clones, and under 90% of these were observed just once. Together, the top ten hold around a tenth of the sample. Trimming takes 0 bases off V and 0 bases off J; junction bases not matched to a gene: 7. Its CDR3 holds 18 amino acids, cysteine through phenylalanine. CDR3 DNA is the only sequence kept; it has 54 bases, read in frame from the first base. From the germline V gene, CDR1 is SGDLS and CDR2 is YYNGEE. This clone was detected only a few times. There is no known antigen for this receptor. The input lacks base qualities; no much larger clone sits a single base away.

The source material was blood. The origin of this receptor is a man in his sixties or seventies in good health. The rearranged segments are TRBV9 and TRBJ1-3; the central 9 bases match TRBD1. The CDR3 protein sequence reads: CASSVALPDRGSGNTIYF. The bases are TGTGCCAGCAGCGTAGCCCTCCCGGACAGGGGCTCTGGAAACACCATATATTTT. Beyond the CDR3, the reference TRBV9 and TRBJ1-3 genes provide the residues; the full variable domain reads: DSGVTQTPKHLITATGQRVTLRCSPRSGDLSVYWYQQSLDQGLQFLIQYYNGEERAKGNILERFSAQQFPDLHSELNLSSLELGDSALYFCASSVALPDRGSGNTIYFGEGSWLTVV.